Presented here are 23 T cell receptor beta chains from one specimen sequenced in a study of control samples from healthy donors and cancer patients. Clones were sequenced by immunoSEQ multiplex PCR, and TCRdb holds only the in-frame ones, with some missing. The profile covers about 18,000 clones, with about 82% appearing a single time and more than 9% taken by the ten largest. The sample consisted of PBMCs. The receptor set was obtained from a woman aged 70 to 79 with colorectal cancer.

The CDR3 spells CAISRPGQGLGYTF. In DNA, the CDR3 is TGTGCCATCAGCCGGCCGGGACAGGGCCTGGGCTACACCTTC. The V call is TRBV10-3, the J call TRBJ1-2; 9 bases match TRBD1. V lost 6 bases to trimming and J lost 8 bases; unmatched junction nucleotides: 10. The CDR3 covers 14 residues. Germline V gene sequence: CDR1 ENHRY, CDR2 SYGVKD.

This chain uses TRBV28 with TRBJ1-2; 7 bases match TRBD1. The germline V gene has CDR1 MDHEN and CDR2 SYDVKM. The CDR3 length is 14 residues. V gave up 6 bases and J gave up 6 bases; unmatched junction bases: 10. The CDR3 loop is CASSTGAPRDGYTF. The CDR3, as DNA: TGTGCCAGCAGCACAGGGGCGCCGAGGGATGGCTACACCTTC.

This sequence joins TRBV20-1 and TRBJ2-3, with 10 nucleotides matching TRBD2. From germline, CDR1 is DFQATT and CDR2 SNEGSKA (reference sequence). This CDR3 region has 20 residues. V trimming: 3 bases; J trimming: 0 bases; junction bases outside the gene matches: 18. The chain's CDR3 is CSASSDRREREGPSTDTQYF. CDR3 DNA: TGCAGTGCTAGTTCCGACAGGAGGGAGCGGGAGGGCCCGAGCACAGATACGCAGTATTTT.

The table lists this clone with a few counts. The chain carries TRBV5-1 and TRBJ1-1, with TRBD1 as a possible D gene (6 bases). The CDR3 covers 14 residues. The germline V gene encodes CDR1 SGHRS and CDR2 YFSETQ. Trimming left V 5 bases short and J 2 bases short, with 13 bases between. The CDR3 here is CASSIQQGNTEAFF. As DNA, the CDR3 is TGCGCCAGCAGTATCCAACAGGGCAACACTGAAGCTTTCTTT.

The chain combines TRBV7-8 with TRBJ2-1, with D uncertain. The length of the CDR3 is 14 residues. The germline V and J ends were trimmed by 1 base and 8 bases, with 12 bases remaining between them. Germline CDR1 reads SGHVS; CDR2 reads FQNEAQ. The CDR3 sequence: CASSLEGRYDEQFF. The CDR3 DNA reads TGTGCCAGCAGCTTAGAAGGCAGGTATGATGAGCAGTTCTTC.

The chain recombines TRBV5-8 with TRBJ2-7; tentatively, D is TRBD2 (5 bases). Deletions cut 1 base from V and 6 bases from J, with 14 bases between. Germline V CDR1 and CDR2: SGHTS, YDEGEE. The CDR3 totals 14 residues. The CDR3 protein is CASSLQPGKGEQYF. The CDR3 DNA sequence: TGTGCCAGCAGCTTGCAGCCGGGGAAGGGCGAGCAGTACTTC.

This chain connects TRBV21-1 to TRBJ2-2; the table's D call TRBD2 went unverified against the DNA. TRBV21-1 has pseudogene status. This CDR3 is built from 15 residues. The chain's CDR3 is CASSPPVGGGGELFF. CDR3 DNA sequence: TGTGCCAGCAGCCCCCCGGTAGGGGGGGGCGGGGAGCTGTTTTTT.

The rearrangement uses TRBV18 and TRBJ1-6; 10 bases match TRBD1. The CDR3 sequence is 14 residues long. Germline CDR1 and CDR2: KGHSH and LQKENI. V shed 9 bases, J shed 9 bases, and the junction held 8 bases outside the gene matches. CDR3 protein: CASSSTGGASPLHF. CDR3 DNA: TGTGCCAGTTCTTCGACAGGGGGCGCTTCACCCCTCCACTTT.

This sequence joins TRBV6-5 and TRBJ2-2, with unresolved D. Trimming removed 4 bases at V and 4 bases at J, with 13 bases between. Germline CDR1 MNHEY, CDR2 SVGAGI. The CDR3 has 15 residues. The CDR3 region has the DNA TGTGCCAGCAGTTCCGTGGCGGCTCTCACCGGGGAGCTGTTTTTT. This codes for CASSSVAALTGELFF.

Here the CDR3 DNA reads TGTGCCAGCAGTATTGGCGGATACTCCTATAATTCACCCCTCCACTTT. Translation gives CASSIGGYSYNSPLHF. The rearrangement joins TRBV7-2 to TRBJ1-6, with unresolved D. Germline assignment: CDR1 SGHTA and CDR2 FQGNSA. The V gene lost 6 bases and the J gene lost 0 bases, with 12 bases spanning the gap. This CDR3 comprises 16 residues.

This chain uses TRBV4-3 with TRBJ2-5, with D perhaps matching TRBD2 (6 bases). The germline V gene encodes CDR1 LGHNA and CDR2 YSLEER. The CDR3 extends over 16 amino acids. V was pared by 1 base and J by 7 bases, with 19 bases between. CDR3 in amino acids: CASSQATPPQEGTQYF. The CDR3 bases are TGCGCCAGCAGCCAAGCAACGCCTCCCCAGGAGGGGACCCAGTACTTC.

The chain combines TRBV4-1 with TRBJ2-7, with 7 bases lining up with TRBD2. Germline CDR1 MGHRA, CDR2 YSYEKL. V dropped 4 bases and J dropped 2; count of bases not matched to a gene: 8. This CDR3 spans 15 amino acids. The CDR3 protein is CASSLPGGSAYEQYF. The DNA for the CDR3 is TGCGCCAGCAGCCTTCCGGGCGGGAGCGCCTACGAGCAGTACTTC.

The J gene is TRBJ1-2, the V gene TRBV5-4, with D possibly being TRBD1 (6 bases). Germline CDR1 and CDR2: SGHNT and YYREEE (reference sequence). The CDR3 runs 13 residues. Deletions cut 5 bases from V and 4 bases from J, with 12 bases between. CDR3 sequence reads: CASRIGGSYGYTF. The DNA of the CDR3 is TGTGCCAGCAGGATAGGGGGGAGCTATGGCTACACCTTC.

This clone has just a few counts. J is TRBJ2-7 and V is TRBV24-1; D possibly corresponds to TRBD1 (5 bases). The germline V gene has CDR1 KGHDR and CDR2 SFDVKD. The CDR3 loop spans 13 amino acids. V lost 4 bases and J 3 bases, leaving 9 bases between the germline ends. CDR3 DNA: TGTGCCACCAGTGACGACAGAGACTACGAGCAGTACTTC. This codes for CATSDDRDYEQYF.

The DNA for the CDR3 is TGTGCCAGCTCAAAAGCCAACAGCTACTCTGGAAACACCATATATTTT. This encodes CASSKANSYSGNTIYF. The genes are TRBV18 and TRBJ1-3; D uncertain. The germline V and J ends were trimmed by 5 bases and 0 bases, with 14 bases remaining between them. Germline loops: CDR1 KGHSH, CDR2 LQKENI. The CDR3 covers 16 residues.

The chain has TRBV29-1 and TRBJ2-3, with TRBD2 matching over 7 bases. With V trimmed by 3 bases and J by 0 bases, 3 bases remained unmatched. The length of the CDR3 is 14 residues. Germline loops: CDR1 SQVTM, CDR2 ANQGSEA. CDR3 in DNA: TGCAGCGTTGATGTGGGAGGGAGCACAGATACGCAGTATTTT. It specifies CSVDVGGSTDTQYF.

By sample fraction, this clone is medium-sized. This sequence joins TRBV7-8 and TRBJ1-5; D possibly corresponds to TRBD1 (5 bases). CDR1 is SGHVS and CDR2 is FQNEAQ in the germline V gene. The CDR3 contains 14 residues. V dropped 5 bases and J dropped 6 bases, with 14 bases sitting between them. CDR3 nucleotide sequence: TGTGCCAGCAGCCCCGGACAAGGGACTCAGCCCCAGCATTTT. Its protein product is CASSPGQGTQPQHF.

The rearrangement links TRBV14 to TRBJ1-2, with D possibly being TRBD1 (5 bases). This CDR3 spans 16 amino acids. With 3 bases removed from V and 8 bases from J, the gap between germline ends came to 22 bases. In germline, CDR1 is SGHDN, CDR2 FVKESK. DNA for the CDR3: TGTGCCAGCAGCCACGTGGGCAGGGAATTATCGAAAGGCTACACCTTC. Encoded protein: CASSHVGRELSKGYTF.

The rearrangement joins TRBV7-9 to TRBJ1-1, with D uncertain. V was pared by 8 bases and J by 3 bases, with 13 bases between. CDR1 is SEHNR, CDR2 FQNEAQ, per germline (reference sequence). The length of the CDR3 is 13 residues. CDR3 in DNA: TGTGCCAGCCCCACCGACGGGGACACTGAAGCTTTCTTT. Its translation is CASPTDGDTEAFF. Filled out from reference TRBV7-9 and TRBJ1-1, the complete variable domain reads DTGVSQNPRHKITKRGQNVTFRCDPISEHNRLYWYRQTLGQGPEFLTYFQNEAQLEKSRLLSDRFSAERPKGSFSTLEIQRTEQGDSAMYLCASPTDGDTEAFFGQGTRLTVV.

DNA for the CDR3: TGTGCCAGCAGCGACGGACAGCTACTCACAGATACGCAGTATTTT. It codes for CASSDGQLLTDTQYF. This rearrangement joins TRBV6-2 or TRBV6-3 to TRBJ2-3; D might be TRBD1 (6 bases). V was pared by 6 bases and J by 2 bases, with 15 bases between. This CDR3 contains 15 residues. The germline V gene has CDR1 MNHEY and CDR2 SVGEGT.

Written as DNA, the CDR3 is TGCGCCAGCAGCCAAGCCAGGGGGACGGCCACTAACTATGGCTACACCTTC. It translates to CASSQARGTATNYGYTF. The chain joins TRBV4-3 to TRBJ1-2; 7 bases line up with TRBD1. The trim removed 1 base at V and 0 bases at J, leaving 8 bases unmatched. The germline V gene encodes CDR1 LGHNA and CDR2 YSLEER. This CDR3 spans 17 amino acids.

J is TRBJ2-3 and V is TRBV24-1; 9 bases line up with TRBD2. Per germline, CDR1 KGHDR and CDR2 SFDVKD. This CDR3 is 13 amino acids long. V shed 9 bases, J shed 6 bases, and the junction held 6 bases outside the gene matches. Written as DNA, the CDR3 is TGTGCCACCCGGGGTAGCGGGAGTGATACGCAGTATTTT. Protein product: CATRGSGSDTQYF.

This rearrangement joins TRBV7-9 to TRBJ2-3; 7 nucleotides line up with TRBD2. The V and J ends lost 5 bases and 4 bases, in that order; junction bases with no gene match: 18. The CDR3 runs 18 residues. CDR1 is SEHNR and CDR2 is FQNEAQ in the germline V gene (reference sequence). CDR3 sequence reads: CASSRKGTGTTFPDTQYF. The CDR3 nucleotides are TGTGCCAGCAGCCGAAAAGGGACCGGGACTACCTTTCCAGATACGCAGTATTTT.